These 23 T cell receptor beta chains came from one sample sequenced in a study of blood T cell repertoires in COVID-19. Sequencing was performed with immunoSEQ multiplex PCR; in TCRdb, only in-frame clones are kept and a portion is missing. The sample carries some 100,000 clones, around 88% recorded once. What was sequenced was peripheral blood. The receptors shown here come from a woman between 65 and 79 years old with acute or convalescent COVID-19.

The V and J genes are TRBV5-1 and TRBJ1-2; 7 bases line up with TRBD1. CDR1 is SGHRS, CDR2 YFSETQ, per germline. The CDR3 covers 13 residues. V was clipped by 1 base and J by 8 bases; unmatched bases: 5. The CDR3 is CASSLRGQEGYTF. The CDR3 region has the DNA TGCGCCAGCAGCTTGAGGGGGCAGGAGGGCTACACCTTC. The full variable domain, rest sourced from reference TRBV5-1 and TRBJ1-2, is KAGVTQTPRYLIKTRGQQVTLSCSPISGHRSVSWYQQTPGQGLQFLFEYFSETQRNKGNFPGRFSGRQFSNSRSEMNVSTLELGDSALYLCASSLRGQEGYTFGSGTRLTVV.

DNA for the CDR3: TGTGCCAGCAGCCGGGACAGGGGCGAAGAGACCCAGTACTTC. As protein: CASSRDRGEETQYF. The genes are TRBV28 and TRBJ2-5; 10 positions match TRBD1. Germline V gives CDR1 MDHEN, CDR2 SYDVKM. J was trimmed by 3 bases and V by 6 bases; bases with no gene match: 4. CDR3 length: 14 residues.

V and J are TRBV5-1 and TRBJ2-2; TRBD2 matches at 13 bases. This CDR3 contains 16 residues. V was pared by 4 bases and J by 3 bases, with 3 bases of the junction left unmatched. The germline V gene has CDR1 SGHRS and CDR2 YFSETQ. The CDR3 sequence is CASSMGLAGHTGELFF. CDR3 coding DNA: TGCGCCAGCAGCATGGGACTAGCGGGACACACCGGGGAGCTGTTTTTT.

The V and J genes are TRBV5-6 and TRBJ1-2; 10 bases map to TRBD1. The V gene end was trimmed by 6 bases and the J gene end by 2 bases; junction bases not matched to a gene: 7. The V gene's germline CDR1 is SGHDT and CDR2 YYEEEE. The CDR3 is 15 amino acids. In DNA form, the CDR3 reads TGTGCCAGCAATCGCGGGACAGGGGAAAACTATGGCTACACCTTC. It is translated as CASNRGTGENYGYTF. Full variable domain (missing parts from reference TRBV5-6 and TRBJ1-2): DAGVTQSPTHLIKTRGQQVTLRCSPKSGHDTVSWYQQALGQGPQFIFQYYEEEERQRGNFPDRFSGHQFPNYSSELNVNALLLGDSALYLCASNRGTGENYGYTFGSGTRLTVV.

The V and J genes are TRBV5-8 and TRBJ2-3; D possibly corresponds to TRBD2 (5 bases). Germline CDR1 reads SGHTS; CDR2 reads YDEGEE. Trimming removed 6 bases from V and 6 bases from J, with 11 bases in between. CDR3 size: 12 residues. Here the CDR3 reads CASNSAYDTQYF. Here the CDR3 DNA reads TGTGCCAGCAATAGCGCATACGATACGCAGTATTTT.

This chain joins TRBV5-1 and TRBJ2-5, with D perhaps matching TRBD1 (7 bases). The CDR3 runs 14 residues. Germline V gene lookup returns CDR1 SGHRS and CDR2 YFSETQ. Trimming removed 4 bases from V and 3 bases from J, with 13 bases in between. The CDR3 loop reads CASSLGGTEETQYF. The CDR3 DNA reads as TGCGCCAGCAGCCTGGGCGGGACAGAAGAGACCCAGTACTTC.

This chain uses TRBV2 with TRBJ1-2, with TRBD1 identical over 7 bases. Unmatched junction bases numbered 6, after V lost 6 bases and J lost 2 bases. The V gene's germline CDR1 is SNHLY and CDR2 FYNNEI. This CDR3 comprises 14 residues. The CDR3 nucleotides read TGTGCCAGCAGGACAGGGATTGAAAACTATGGCTACACCTTC. Translating it yields CASRTGIENYGYTF.

The rearrangement uses TRBV9 and TRBJ1-2, with D possibly matching TRBD1 (5 bases). The CDR3 length is 15 residues. With 0 bases removed from V and 7 bases from J, the gap between germline ends came to 16 bases. Germline V gene data show CDR1 as SGDLS and CDR2 as YYNGEE. The CDR3 DNA sequence: TGTGCCAGCAGCGTAGGCCCCCAGGGTCGGAGTGGCTACACCTTC. Protein: CASSVGPQGRSGYTF.

The CDR3 sequence is CASIQANTGELFF. The CDR3 DNA reads as TGTGCCAGCATACAGGCGAACACCGGGGAGCTGTTTTTT. The gene calls are TRBV12-3 or TRBV12-4 and TRBJ2-2; TRBD1 might be the D (5 bases). Trimming shortened V by 7 bases and J by 0 bases, and 6 bases separated the two germline ends. The CDR3 spans 13 residues.

The genes are TRBV5-1 and TRBJ1-1, with TRBD1 matching 7 bases. V dropped 1 base and J dropped 5; count of bases not matched to a gene: 5. CDR3 length: 14 amino acids. From germline, CDR1 is SGHRS and CDR2 YFSETQ. The CDR3 region is CASSLRQGDTEAFF. The CDR3 DNA sequence: TGCGCCAGCAGCTTGAGACAGGGAGATACTGAAGCTTTCTTT.

This chain uses TRBV5-4 with TRBJ2-7; 9 bases are shared with TRBD2. J was trimmed by 5 bases and V by 4 bases; bases with no gene match: 16. The CDR3 sequence is 17 residues long. Germline V gene sequence: CDR1 SGHNT, CDR2 YYREEE (reference sequence). Here the CDR3 reads CASSPTGERGAVHEQYF. Here the CDR3 DNA reads TGTGCCAGCAGCCCTACGGGGGAGCGGGGGGCCGTCCACGAGCAGTACTTC. The complete variable domain, with remaining parts taken from reference TRBV5-4 and TRBJ2-7, reads ETGVTQSPTHLIKTRGQQVTLRCSSQSGHNTVSWYQQALGQGPQFIFQYYREEENGRGNFPPRFSGLQFPNYSSELNVNALELDDSALYLCASSPTGERGAVHEQYFGPGTRLTVT.

The J gene is TRBJ1-1, the V gene TRBV18; 7 bases fit TRBD1. The germline V gene has CDR1 KGHSH and CDR2 LQKENI. CDR3 length: 14 residues. With V trimmed by 4 bases and J by 1 base, 3 bases remained unmatched. CDR3 amino acids: CASSRDRGNTEAFF. The CDR3 nucleotides read TGTGCCAGCTCACGGGACAGAGGGAACACTGAAGCTTTCTTT.

This clone was seen only a few times. This chain joins TRBV7-6 and TRBJ1-2; 10 nucleotides match TRBD1. The V segment lost 0 bases and the J segment 5 bases; nucleotides outside the gene matches: 6. The CDR3 is made up of 16 amino acids. Germline V gene lookup returns CDR1 SGHVS and CDR2 FNYEAQ. The CDR3 reads CASSLASGQGIYGYTF. CDR3 bases: TGTGCCAGCAGCTTAGCCTCGGGACAGGGGATATATGGCTACACCTTC.

J is TRBJ1-1 and V is TRBV11-2; D uncertain. V dropped 5 bases and J dropped 0 bases, with 16 bases sitting between them. Germline V gene lookup returns CDR1 SGHAT and CDR2 FQNNGV. CDR3 length: 16 amino acids. The CDR3 DNA sequence: TGTGCCAGCAGCCCGGTTCGACCCACTATGAACACTGAAGCTTTCTTT. Amino acids: CASSPVRPTMNTEAFF.

In its sample, this clone was seen once. The chain employs TRBV19 and TRBJ1-4; TRBD1 aligns across 8 bases. Trimming cost V 8 bases and J 5 bases; bases outside gene matches: 1. Germline V lookup: CDR1 LNHDA, CDR2 SQIVND (reference sequence). The CDR3 spans 12 residues. CDR3 sequence: CASGQGNEKLFF. The CDR3 DNA is TGTGCCAGTGGACAGGGAAATGAAAAACTGTTTTTT. Complete variable domain (other parts from reference TRBV19 and TRBJ1-4): DGGITQSPKYLFRKEGQNVTLSCEQNLNHDAMYWYRQDPGQGLRLIYYSQIVNDFQKGDIAEGYSVSREKKESFPLTVTSAQKNPTAFYLCASGQGNEKLFFGSGTQLSVL.

The chain has TRBV29-1 and TRBJ2-2; TRBD2 matches 7 bases. The germline CDR1 and CDR2 sequences are SQVTM and ANQGSEA. The CDR3 spans 15 residues. The J segment lost 1 base and the V segment lost 4 bases, leaving 6 bases of the junction unmatched. The CDR3 nucleotides are TGCAGCGTTGTTGCCTCTAGCGGGAACACCGGGGAGCTGTTTTTT. Translation gives CSVVASSGNTGELFF.

This chain uses TRBV5-6 with TRBJ1-2; tentative D call: TRBD1 (5 bases). The CDR3 spans 12 residues. Deletions cut 7 bases from V and 6 bases from J, with 13 bases between. Looked up from germline, CDR1 is SGHDT and CDR2 is YYEEEE. CDR3 nucleotides: TGTGCCAGCTCGTGGGGCGAGAATGGCTACACCTTC. Its translation is CASSWGENGYTF.

The V and J genes are TRBV4-1 and TRBJ1-6; the match to TRBD1 covers 7 bases. With V trimmed by 2 bases and J by 0 bases, 7 bases remained unmatched. Germline V gives CDR1 MGHRA, CDR2 YSYEKL. This CDR3 has 18 residues. The CDR3 region has the DNA TGCGCCAGCAGCCAAATTACAGGGGCGGGCTCCTATAATTCACCCCTCCACTTT. It yields the protein CASSQITGAGSYNSPLHF.

The chain carries TRBV5-6 and TRBJ2-1; 8 nucleotides line up with TRBD2. The CDR3 totals 15 residues. V lost 5 bases, J lost 4 bases, and 8 bases stayed unmatched. Germline lookup yields CDR1 SGHDT and CDR2 YYEEEE. The CDR3 loop reads CASSLRGGSYNEQFF. CDR3 DNA: TGTGCCAGCAGTCTCCGGGGGGGCAGTTACAATGAGCAGTTCTTC.

This rearrangement joins TRBV12-3 or TRBV12-4 to TRBJ2-3; no clear D gene. This CDR3 is built from 11 residues. V was clipped by 5 bases and J by 5 bases, with 5 bases between them. The CDR3 loop is CASSQEDTQYF. In nucleotides, the CDR3 is TGTGCCAGCAGTCAGGAAGATACGCAGTATTTT.

The chain uses TRBV13 and TRBJ1-1, with 9 bases matching TRBD1. V dropped 5 bases and J dropped 6; count of bases not matched to a gene: 10. This CDR3 comprises 15 residues. Per the germline V gene, CDR1 is PRHDT and CDR2 is FYEKMQ (reference sequence). CDR3 loop: CASSQEGQGLAEAFF. CDR3 DNA sequence: TGTGCCAGCAGCCAAGAAGGACAGGGGTTAGCTGAAGCTTTCTTT.

V is TRBV27 and J is TRBJ2-3, with 12 bases lining up with TRBD2. The ends lost 4 bases at V and 3 bases at J; junction bases unmatched: 5. The CDR3 contains 16 residues. Germline values: CDR1 MNHEY, CDR2 SMNVEV (reference sequence). Here the CDR3 reads CASSSLAGGFTDTQYF. CDR3 sequence (DNA): TGTGCCAGCAGTTCACTAGCGGGAGGATTTACAGATACGCAGTATTTT.

This chain uses TRBV10-2 with TRBJ1-1; TRBD1 might be the D (6 bases). The germline V gene has CDR1 WSHSY and CDR2 SAAADI. Trimming took 6 bases from V and 1 from J, leaving 6 bases between them. This CDR3 contains 12 residues. CDR3 nucleotides: TGCGCCAGCAGACAGGGGAACACTGAAGCTTTCTTT. It specifies CASRQGNTEAFF.